What follows are 9 T cell receptor beta chains derived from one specimen sequenced in a study of cytomegalovirus exposure and HLA in healthy donors. Produced via immunoSEQ multiplex PCR; TCRdb's table is partial and in-frame only. The table records some 100,000 clones, about 83% of them present only once. The sequencing input was PBMCs. The receptors originated from a man aged 18-30 years in good health and CMV-seronegative.

This clone has only one observation. The chain uses TRBV9 and TRBJ2-3, with 8 bases that match TRBD1. Trimming at V came to 7 bases and at J to 4 bases, leaving 11 bases not matched to a gene. This CDR3 is 15 amino acids long. Germline CDR1 and CDR2: SGDLS and YYNGEE. In nucleotides, the CDR3 is TGTGCCAGCCAGGGGGCAGGGGGTAATTCAGATACGCAGTATTTT. Its protein is CASQGAGGNSDTQYF.

This sequence joins TRBV5-1 and TRBJ1-2; D not certain. Trimming left V 1 base short and J 4 bases short, with 11 bases between. The CDR3 contains 14 residues. Germline assignment: CDR1 SGHRS and CDR2 YFSETQ. CDR3 in amino acids: CASSLTGPSYGYTF. The CDR3 nucleotides are TGCGCCAGCAGCTTGACGGGTCCGAGCTATGGCTACACCTTC.

The V and J genes are TRBV30 and TRBJ2-6, with 9 bases lining up with TRBD1. V shed 8 bases, J shed 1 base, and the junction held 6 bases outside the gene matches. The CDR3 is 15 amino acids. Per germline, CDR1 GTSNPN and CDR2 SVGIG (reference sequence). The CDR3 is CARGQGGSGANVLTF. The CDR3 region has the DNA TGTGCCAGGGGACAGGGAGGGTCTGGGGCCAACGTCCTGACTTTC.

V gene TRBV7-9 combines with J gene TRBJ2-7; D is possibly TRBD1 (6 bases). Deletions cut 0 bases from V and 6 bases from J, with 18 bases between. Germline V lookup: CDR1 SEHNR, CDR2 FQNEAQ (reference sequence). The CDR3 has 16 residues. The CDR3 region has the DNA TGTGCCAGCAGCTTAGCCGGTGGGGGCACCGGGACCGAGCAGTACTTC. Translated: CASSLAGGGTGTEQYF.

The rearrangement joins TRBV11-1 to TRBJ1-1; D gene uncertain. Germline CDR1 SGHAT, CDR2 FQDESV (reference sequence). The V end lost 1 base, the J end lost 2 bases, and 5 bases lay between the germline ends. The CDR3 has 13 amino acids. CDR3 loop: CASSLEANTEAFF. CDR3 nucleotide sequence: TGTGCCAGCAGCTTAGAAGCCAACACTGAAGCTTTCTTT.

The CDR3 coding sequence is TGTGCCAGCAGACAGGGCTTGGTCACTGAAGCTTTCTTT. This translates into CASRQGLVTEAFF. The chain carries TRBV6-5 and TRBJ1-1, with a tentative D call TRBD1 (6 bases). V lost 6 bases and J lost 4, with 12 bases in between. From germline, CDR1 is MNHEY and CDR2 SVGAGI. The CDR3 totals 13 residues.

The gene calls are TRBV6-4 and TRBJ1-1; 12 bases agree with TRBD1. Germline CDR1 is MRHNA and CDR2 is SNTAGT. V was clipped by 6 bases and J by 1 base; unmatched bases: 6. The CDR3 is 16 residues long. CDR3 sequence reads: CASSPGTGGKNTEAFF. CDR3 coding DNA: TGTGCCAGCAGCCCCGGGACAGGGGGCAAGAACACTGAAGCTTTCTTT.

V usage is TRBV7-9 and J usage is TRBJ1-1, with D possibly matching TRBD1 (5 bases). Trimming cost V 4 bases and J 0 bases, with 12 bases left between them. CDR1 is SEHNR and CDR2 is FQNEAQ in the germline V gene (reference sequence). The CDR3 loop spans 15 amino acids. CDR3 DNA: TGTGCCAGCAGCTGGGGGGAGCGGGTGAACACTGAAGCTTTCTTT. It is translated as CASSWGERVNTEAFF.

The chain is built from TRBV7-9 and TRBJ2-7, with 11 bases aligning to TRBD1. Germline V gives CDR1 SEHNR, CDR2 FQNEAQ (reference sequence). The CDR3 extends over 15 amino acids. J was trimmed by 5 bases and V by 1 base; bases with no gene match: 4. This chain's CDR3 is CASSLGTGGGNEQYF. DNA of the CDR3: TGTGCCAGCAGCTTAGGGACAGGGGGCGGAAACGAGCAGTACTTC.